The clone carrying this T cell receptor (beta chain) was seen once. Antigen unknown. The sample originates from a study of shared clonotypes between healthy human individuals. Study-level findings and limits: Blood was the sole source, and tissue repertoires probably differ. For naive CD4 cells, roughly 5% of clonotypes were shared across several donors. Generally, estimated richness proved larger in naive subsets than it did in memory subsets.

TCRdb's copy holds only in-frame clones and misses some; the assay was immunoSEQ multiplex PCR. The profile shows roughly 2,300,000 clones, around 92% of them singletons. Trimming left V 4 bases short and J 0 bases short, with 6 bases between. Germline CDR1 and CDR2: SNHLY and FYNNEI. This CDR3 spans 13 amino acids. The sequenced material came from naive CD4+ T cells from PBMCs. As for subset: CD45RA+ positively selected. The V and J genes are TRBV2 and TRBJ1-1; the D is unclear. The sequence derives from a young man in good health. Some clones in this sample may be carry-over from other donors' samples. CDR3 sequence (DNA): TGTGCCAGCAGTGGGCCCTTGAACACTGAAGCTTTCTTT. As protein: CASSGPLNTEAFF.